The 10 T cell receptor beta chains listed next were all sequenced from one sample in a study of vaccination effects on CD4 cells after COVID-19. Cells that had been cultured for roughly eleven days were the source of isolated CD4+ T cells. Two doses of BNT162b2 or mRNA-1273 vaccine were administered to participants. This table comes from immunoSEQ multiplex PCR, and its TCRdb copy is limited to in-frame clones, with some not included. The table has some 69,000 clones, less than 75% seen once; the top ten hold more than 2%. No antigen has been identified for these receptors. The specimen comprised CD4+ T cells from PBMCs cultured without peptide, sampled after COVID-19 vaccination. The source of these receptors is a human donor who received a COVID-19 vaccine.

The V and J genes are TRBV30 and TRBJ1-6; 7 positions agree with TRBD1. There are 15 residues in the CDR3. V lost 1 base and J lost 9; bases outside the gene matches: 9. Germline lookup yields CDR1 GTSNPN and CDR2 SVGIG (reference sequence). The CDR3 region has the DNA TGTGCCTGGAGTGCTGGGGCCAGGGGGTTTTCACCCCTCCACTTT. Translation: CAWSAGARGFSPLHF.

V and J are TRBV6-2 or TRBV6-3 and TRBJ2-5; D is perhaps TRBD1 or TRBD2 (5 bases each). V was cut by 5 bases and J by 0 bases, with 10 bases left in between. CDR1 MNHEY and CDR2 SVGEGT come from the germline V gene. The CDR3 runs to 14 residues. Here the CDR3 reads CASSHPGHQETQYF. The CDR3 bases are TGTGCCAGCAGTCACCCGGGACACCAAGAGACCCAGTACTTC.

This clone showed up just a few times. V and J are TRBV9 and TRBJ1-5; a weak D match, TRBD1 (5 bases). The germline V and J ends were trimmed by 3 bases and 15 bases, with 22 bases remaining between them. Germline-derived CDR1 and CDR2 are SGDLS and YYNGEE. This CDR3 has 14 amino acids. The CDR3 nucleotides are TGTGCCAGCAGCGCGCTACCGGACATTACCCCAAGGCATTTT. Amino acid sequence: CASSALPDITPRHF. The entire variable domain, with the rest obtained from reference TRBV9 and TRBJ1-5, is as follows: DSGVTQTPKHLITATGQRVTLRCSPRSGDLSVYWYQQSLDQGLQFLIQYYNGEERAKGNILERFSAQQFPDLHSELNLSSLELGDSALYFCASSALPDITPRHFGDGTRLSIL.

This clone appeared a few times. The rearrangement joins TRBV4-1 to TRBJ2-3; 8 nucleotides agree with TRBD1. J gave up 6 bases and V 5 bases, and 10 bases lay outside the gene matches. The CDR3 extends over 15 amino acids. The germline CDR1 and CDR2 sequences are MGHRA and YSYEKL. The CDR3 spells CASSRRTGREDTQYF. CDR3 DNA: TGCGCCAGCAGCAGGCGGACAGGGCGCGAGGATACGCAGTATTTT.

The chain recombines TRBV7-2 with TRBJ1-5; D remains unclear. Germline CDR1 reads SGHTA; CDR2 reads FQGNSA. The V end was cut by 2 bases, the J end by 7 bases, with 6 bases between. This CDR3 comprises 12 residues. CDR3: CASSLRGQPQHF. The CDR3 DNA reads as TGTGCCAGCAGCTTACGAGGGCAGCCCCAGCATTTT. Together with reference TRBV7-2 and TRBJ1-5, the CDR3 gives the full variable domain: GAGVSQSPSNKVTEKGKDVELRCDPISGHTALYWYRQSLGQGLEFLIYFQGNSAPDKSGLPSDRFSAERTGGSVSTLTIQRTQQEDSAVYLCASSLRGQPQHFGDGTRLSIL.

The chain uses TRBV27 and TRBJ1-4; TRBD1 aligns across 7 bases. The CDR3 loop spans 14 amino acids. Germline V gene data show CDR1 as MNHEY and CDR2 as SMNVEV (reference sequence). Trimming removed 4 bases from V and 4 bases from J; junction bases left unmatched: 3. CDR3 residues: CASSSRQGNEKLFF. In DNA, the CDR3 is TGTGCCAGCAGTTCGCGACAGGGTAATGAAAAACTGTTTTTT.

This chain joins TRBV5-5 and TRBJ2-6; D unclear. Per the germline V gene, CDR1 is SGHKS and CDR2 is YYEKEE (reference sequence). CDR3 length equals 15 residues. V lost 4 bases, J lost 0 bases, and 8 bases lay in between. DNA of the CDR3: TGTGCCAGCAGCGTCCACATCTCTGGGGCCAACGTCCTGACTTTC. This sequence encodes CASSVHISGANVLTF.

This chain joins TRBV12-3 or TRBV12-4 and TRBJ1-4; D unclear. Deletions cut 3 bases from V and 7 bases from J, with 9 bases between. CDR3 length: 13 residues. This chain's CDR3 is CASSFSGFEKLFF. In nucleotides, the CDR3 is TGTGCCAGCAGTTTTTCGGGGTTTGAAAAACTGTTTTTT.

The chain is built from TRBV2 and TRBJ1-4; D uncertain. V lost 2 bases to trimming and J lost 3 bases, with 7 bases between them. This CDR3 has 14 amino acids. Germline values: CDR1 SNHLY, CDR2 FYNNEI. As DNA, the CDR3 is TGTGCCAGCAGTGAACTCTTCTCTAATGAAAAACTGTTTTTT. This translates into CASSELFSNEKLFF.

In its sample, this clone was seen once. V is TRBV6-1 and J is TRBJ2-5; TRBD1 matches at 8 bases. The CDR3 extends over 13 amino acids. V trimming: 5 bases; J trimming: 3 bases; junction bases outside the gene matches: 2. Germline CDR1 reads MNHNS; CDR2 reads SASEGT. The CDR3, as DNA: TGTGCCAGCAGTTGGACAGGGAAAGAGACCCAGTACTTC. This sequence encodes CASSWTGKETQYF.